This T cell receptor beta chain is drawn from a study of Ad26.COV2.S vaccination and SARS-CoV-2 variants (dated by TCRdb to the early 2020s). Some background on the complete study: Donors in the vaccine arm were drawn from COV1001, a phase I-IIa trial of Ad26.COV2.S in healthy adults that was multicentre, randomized, double-blind and placebo-controlled. Ad26.COV2.S was given intramuscularly at 5x10^10 or 1x10^11 viral particles, as a single shot or as two shots 56 days apart. TCRbeta repertoire sequencing was used to assess the specificity and breadth of SARS-CoV-2-reactive T cell receptors after Ad26.COV2.S vaccination. A total of 32 samples were included in the TCR-sequenced set, comprising around 19 Ad26.COV2.S vaccine recipients, 5 placebo recipients and 8 SARS-CoV-2 convalescent individuals. Trial participants were randomized into five groups of five, in which low-dose or high-dose Ad26.COV2.S was given once or twice, or placebo was given on both occasions. Throughout the experiments and outcome assessment, investigators stayed blinded to trial group allocation.

General study outcomes and caveats: The authors noted that the TCR breadth and depth analyses may have underestimated total T cell responses. After vaccination, spike-specific CD8+ and CD4+ T cell responses were reported to show substantial breadth. The study lacked the statistical power to compare responses across vaccine doses or regimens. Ad26.COV2.S recipients had higher spike-specific TCR breadth than placebo recipients (P = 0.0014). Vaccine and placebo recipients had comparable non-spike TCR breadth, which fits with the vaccine containing only spike.

The immunoSEQ Assay was the method used to sequence TCRbeta CDR3 regions. After extraction, genomic DNA underwent amplification by bias-controlled multiplex PCR, followed by high-throughput sequencing. The authors' pipeline ran thus. To quantify the absolute abundance of each unique TCRbeta CDR3 region, sequences were collapsed and filtered. T cell fraction was estimated by normalizing TCRbeta template counts to usable DNA, which was measured by amplifying reference genes present in all nucleated cells. Repertoire TCRs were annotated as SARS-CoV-2-specific by exact matching of V gene, CDR3 amino acid sequence and J gene to a known reactive TCR set. The reference SARS-CoV-2 TCR set was derived from MIRA and filtered for enrichment in COVID-19-positive ImmuneCODE repertoires, a step that removed public or cross-reactive TCRs. Based on the MIRA antigens, annotated TCRs were further analysed at the level of specific ORF or position within ORF. Depth was the summed frequency of annotated unique rearrangements, while breadth was defined as annotated unique rearrangements over total unique productive rearrangements. Two-sided Wilcoxon rank-sum tests were applied when comparing TCR breadth between groups. Not all clones reach the TCRdb copy of this immuneACCESS table, which keeps in-frame sequences only. Checked studies attribute under half of the gap to unresolved V genes and leave the rest unexplained. That table gives V, J and clone size, and the DNA gave D and trimming. Here the sample has some 350,000 clones; around 84% occur a single time. The ten largest account for less than 4% of the sample.

V trim: 10 bases; J trim: 6 bases; unmatched bases: 2. Sequences MNHEY (CDR1) and SVGAGI (CDR2) are obtained from the germline V gene. Measured from the cysteine to the phenylalanine, the CDR3 is 11 residues long. This entry keeps only the CDR3 DNA: 33 bases, framed from base 1. The sample's treatment or condition label, in plain terms: around 19 received Ad26.COV2.S at low or high dose, single or two shots; roughly 5 received placebo; per-sample allocation not given. Repertoires of vaccine and placebo recipients were sequenced from samples taken on day 63 after the first injection. In Cohort 1b, about 25 adults aged 18-55 years were enrolled at a single site in Boston, USA, between 29 July and 7 August 2020. Ad26.COV2.S was a replication-incompetent adenovirus type 26 vector that expressed a prefusion-stabilized SARS-CoV-2 spike protein derived from the original Wuhan strain. As to this clone: Its specific antigen is unknown. The record has no base qualities; no much larger clone is one base away.

The V and J genes are TRBV6-5 and TRBJ2-1; the central 8 bases match TRBD2. The sequence derives from a person aged 18 to 59 who received the Ad26.COV2.S COVID-19 vaccine or a placebo. Here the sequenced sample was peripheral blood, taken in a trial of Ad26.COV2.S vaccine versus placebo. The nucleotides read TGTGCCACCGGGAGGGGCAATGAGCAGTTCTTC. This codes for CATGRGNEQFF.